These T cell receptor beta chains were read from a single sample in a study of beta chain features in type 1 diabetes. This table comes from immunoSEQ multiplex PCR, and its TCRdb copy is limited to in-frame clones, with some not included. In the table there are around 690,000 clones, about an eighth of which are singletons. Sequencing input: naive CD4+ T cells from blood. Source of these receptors: a man between 25 and 39 years old with type 1 diabetes. Each CDR3 is given with its conserved first and last residue. The D gene is left open where the match is weak. The size of a clone is reported for some rows only, either as once, few or many, or as a class for expanded clones.

.	TRBJ1-2	TRBV25-1	11	.	CATRTNYGYTF	TGTGCCACCAGAACTAACTATGGCTACACCTTC
.	TRBJ2-3	TRBV11-2	8	few	CAANTQYF	TGTGCGGCAAATACGCAGTATTTT
.	TRBJ1-2	TRBV7-9	12	.	CASSLQGYGYTF	TGTGCCAGCAGCTTGCAGGGCTATGGCTACACCTTC
.	TRBJ2-7	TRBV7-6	14	few	CASSWSRDPGEQYF	TGTGCCAGCAGCTGGTCCCGGGACCCGGGCGAGCAGTACTTC
.	TRBJ2-7	TRBV5-1	13	.	CASSLLLGYEQYF	TGCGCCAGCAGCTTGTTATTGGGCTACGAGCAGTACTTC
.	TRBJ1-2	TRBV23-1	14	.	CASSQSYLHYGYTF	TGCGCCAGCAGTCAATCGTACCTCCACTATGGCTACACCTTC
.	TRBJ2-7	TRBV21-1	13	.	CASRVSPIYEQYF	TGTGCCAGCAGGGTCTCACCCATCTACGAGCAGTACTTC
.	TRBJ2-5	TRBV18	15	.	CASSPDEGVVETQYF	TGTGCCAGCTCACCCGACGAGGGCGTAGTGGAGACCCAGTACTTC
.	TRBJ1-1	TRBV14	13	.	CASSLVQGSEAFF	TGTGCCAGCAGCCTAGTACAGGGATCTGAAGCTTTCTTT
TRBD2	TRBJ2-5	TRBV5-1	14	few	CASSASGDQETQYF	TGCGCCAGCAGCGCTAGCGGGGACCAAGAGACCCAGTACTTC
.	TRBJ1-5	TRBV10-2	13	.	CASRANSNQPQHF	TGCGCCAGCAGGGCCAATAGCAATCAGCCCCAGCATTTT
.	TRBJ2-3	TRBV5-4	15	few	CATLAGTLPEDTQYF	TGTGCCACCCTAGCAGGGACTCTCCCGGAGGATACGCAGTATTTT
TRBD1	TRBJ2-7	TRBV28	14	few	CASSPSGQVDEQYF	TGTGCCAGCAGTCCCTCGGGACAGGTAGACGAGCAGTACTTC
TRBD1	TRBJ2-3	TRBV30	13	few	CAWSVQGADTQYF	TGTGCCTGGAGTGTACAGGGGGCAGATACGCAGTATTTT
TRBD2	TRBJ2-7	TRBV11-2	16	few	CASSLDLPAGTYEQYF	TGTGCCAGCAGCTTAGATCTGCCAGCGGGGACCTACGAGCAGTACTTC
.	TRBJ1-3	TRBV10-2	12	.	CASSGAGLSIYF	TGCGCCAGCAGTGGGGCGGGACTGTCGATATATTTT
.	TRBJ1-2	TRBV7-2	14	.	CASSSAGRDYGYTF	TGTGCCAGCAGCTCAGCGGGGCGGGACTATGGCTACACCTTC
.	TRBJ2-2	TRBV9	15	.	CASSVKRANTGELFF	TGTGCCAGCAGCGTAAAAAGGGCTAACACCGGGGAGCTGTTTTTT
TRBD1	TRBJ2-7	TRBV7-6	14	.	CASSWGQGVYEQYF	TGTGCCAGCAGCTGGGGACAGGGGGTCTACGAGCAGTACTTC
.	TRBJ2-7	TRBV28	12	few	CASSKTAYEQYF	TGTGCCAGCAGTAAGACGGCCTACGAGCAGTACTTC
TRBD1	TRBJ1-2	TRBV15	15	few	CATSRARTGDYGYTF	TGTGCCACCAGCAGAGCCCGGACAGGGGACTATGGCTACACCTTC
.	TRBJ2-5	TRBV4-2	16	.	CASSQDLVLGRETQYF	TGTGCCAGCAGCCAAGATCTAGTTTTGGGGCGGGAGACCCAGTACTTC
.	TRBJ1-1	TRBV2	15	.	CASSGLLAGVAEAFF	TGTGCCAGCAGTGGACTGCTCGCAGGGGTCGCTGAAGCTTTCTTT
.	TRBJ1-2	TRBV14	14	.	CASSQAVQYGGYTF	TGTGCCAGCAGCCAAGCAGTCCAGTATGGGGGCTACACCTTC
.	TRBJ2-7	TRBV7-2	12	few	CASSLAGREQYF	TGTGCCAGCAGCTTAGCGGGCCGAGAGCAGTACTTC
.	TRBJ1-1	TRBV7-9	10	.	CATELGEAFF	TGTGCCACCGAGCTCGGTGAAGCTTTCTTT
TRBD1	TRBJ2-1	TRBV6-5	14	few	CASSSGTGGDEQFF	TGTGCCAGCAGTTCCGGGACAGGGGGTGATGAGCAGTTCTTC
.	TRBJ2-7	TRBV7-2	15	.	CASSLEDVGPYEQYF	TGTGCCAGCAGCTTAGAGGACGTAGGGCCCTACGAGCAGTACTTC
TRBD2	TRBJ2-3	TRBV7-2	16	few	CASSRYSLSGADTQYF	TGTGCCAGCAGCCGTTATTCCCTTAGCGGGGCGGATACGCAGTATTTT
TRBD1	TRBJ1-2	TRBV6-1	14	.	CASSPWTGDGGYTF	TGTGCCAGCAGTCCCTGGACAGGGGATGGTGGCTACACCTTC
.	TRBJ1-6	TRBV12-5	14	few	CASGLGGSYSPLHF	TGTGCTAGTGGTTTGGGAGGATCCTATTCACCCCTCCACTTT
.	TRBJ1-4	TRBV29-1	12	.	CSVGGRDEKLFF	TGCAGCGTGGGGGGAAGGGATGAAAAACTGTTTTTT
.	TRBJ2-7	TRBV11-2	14	few	CASSPDPGPYEQYF	TGTGCCAGCAGCCCCGACCCGGGGCCCTACGAGCAGTACTTC